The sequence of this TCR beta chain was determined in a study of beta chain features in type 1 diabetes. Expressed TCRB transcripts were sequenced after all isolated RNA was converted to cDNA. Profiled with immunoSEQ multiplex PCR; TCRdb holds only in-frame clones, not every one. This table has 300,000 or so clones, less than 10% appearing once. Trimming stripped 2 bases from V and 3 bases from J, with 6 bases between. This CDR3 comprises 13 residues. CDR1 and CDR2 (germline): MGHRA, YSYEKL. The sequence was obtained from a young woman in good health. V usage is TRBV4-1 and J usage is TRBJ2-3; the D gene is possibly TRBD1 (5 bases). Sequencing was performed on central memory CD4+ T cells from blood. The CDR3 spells CASSQQGTDTQYF. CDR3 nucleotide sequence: TGCGCCAGCAGCCAACAGGGAACAGATACGCAGTATTTT.